The 30 T cell receptor beta chains in this list originate from one sample, sequenced in a study of human T cells and chemical hapten exposure. TCRdb processed the RACE reads anew with MiXCR; each CDR3 protein has one entry. The repertoire consists of under 450,000 distinct CDR3 sequences, with about 6.9% occurring once and the leading ten covering less than 6.5%. The sample's time point: patch test 2, 6 weeks after DPC sensitization. Described treatment: therapeutic diphenylcyclopropenone sensitization with weekly scalp DPC. The sequencing used whole blood, collected in connection with sensitization to the hapten diphenylcyclopropenone (DPC). These receptor sequences come from a woman aged 18-29 years with alopecia areata. Some clones in this sample may be carry-over from other donors' samples.

The sample holds a few counts of this clonotype. The rearrangement joins TRBV20-1 to TRBJ1-1, with 10 bases lining up with TRBD1. From germline, CDR1 is DFQATT and CDR2 SNEGSKA (reference sequence). Trimming cost V 5 bases and J 5 bases; bases outside gene matches: 5. CDR3 length: 13 amino acids. CDR3 sequence (DNA): TGCAGTGCTCCTGGACAGGGGGAAACTGAAGCTTTCTTT. It encodes CSAPGQGETEAFF.

This chain connects TRBV5-1 to TRBJ2-1; D is uncertain. V shed 4 bases and J shed 8 bases, with 19 bases lying between them. The CDR3 is 15 residues long. The germline V gene has CDR1 SGHRS and CDR2 YFSETQ. The CDR3 DNA is TGCGCCAGCAGCCGACTGGGGTCCCCTTCCCATGAGCAGTTCTTC. Translated, it gives CASSRLGSPSHEQFF.

V gene TRBV10-3 combines with J gene TRBJ2-7; D assignment may be TRBD1 or TRBD2 (5 bases each). The V end lost 4 bases, the J end lost 2 bases, and 6 bases lay between the germline ends. Germline V gives CDR1 ENHRY, CDR2 SYGVKD. There are 12 residues in the CDR3. CDR3 in DNA: TGTGCCATCAGTGGGGGGACCTACGAGCAGTACTTC. It codes for CAISGGTYEQYF.

This clonotype appeared many times. The gene calls are TRBV7-3 and TRBJ1-2; TRBD1 might be the D (6 bases). The ends were cut back, 5 bases at V and 1 base at J, with 14 bases in the middle. The germline V gene has CDR1 SGHTA and CDR2 FQGTGA. CDR3 length equals 15 residues. CDR3 in DNA: TGTGCCAGCAGCCCGACCGGGGGCCGTAACTATGGCTACACCTTC. It is translated as CASSPTGGRNYGYTF.

This clonotype appeared a few times. This rearrangement joins TRBV10-3 to TRBJ2-3, with 8 bases that match TRBD2. Germline CDR1 is ENHRY and CDR2 is SYGVKD. The V segment lost 4 bases and the J segment 4 bases; nucleotides outside the gene matches: 4. The CDR3 extends over 14 amino acids. The DNA of the CDR3 is TGTGCCATCAGTGGAGGGACTAGTGCAGATACGCAGTATTTT. Amino acids: CAISGGTSADTQYF.

This clonotype has ten or more counts. V gene TRBV6-5 combines with J gene TRBJ2-3; 9 bases map to TRBD1. Germline lookup yields CDR1 MNHEY and CDR2 SVGAGI. The CDR3 length is 17 residues. Trimming removed 5 bases from V and 3 bases from J; junction bases left unmatched: 12. The CDR3 is CASSPSGTGFFTDTQYF. The CDR3 nucleotides are TGTGCCAGCAGTCCCTCCGGGACAGGGTTTTTTACAGATACGCAGTATTTT.

Points on this clonotype: A clone one base away is much larger, so this may be a read error. The rearrangement joins TRBV18 to TRBJ2-5, with D perhaps matching TRBD1 (6 bases). Germline CDR1 reads KGHSH; CDR2 reads LQKENI. The CDR3 loop spans 15 amino acids. CDR3: CSSSPPARGGETQYF. Written as DNA, the CDR3 is TGTTCCAGCTCACCACCCGCCCGAGGGGGAGAGACCCAGTACTTC. Complete variable domain (other parts from reference TRBV18 and TRBJ2-5): NAGVMQNPRHLVRRRGQEARLRCSPMKGHSHVYWYRQLPEEGLKFMVYLQKENIIDESGMPKERFSAEFPKEGPSILRIQQVVRGDSAAYFCSSSPPARGGETQYFGPGTRLLVL.

This clonotype came up a few times. A read error may explain this, as a much larger clone is one base away. The CDR3 region has the DNA TGTGCCAGCAGCTGGGCAGGGGCCCGCGACTCTTCTATGCTGCACACCTTC. Translated: CASSWAGARDSSMLHTF. The V call is TRBV5-6, the J call TRBJ1-2; TRBD1 is a possible D gene (6 bases). The CDR3 sequence is 17 residues long. Trimming removed 3 bases at V and 12 bases at J, with 30 bases between. Germline V CDR1 and CDR2: SGHDT, YYEEEE.

This clonotype was seen ten or more times. V gene TRBV25-1 combines with J gene TRBJ2-6; D is tentatively TRBD1 or TRBD2 (5 bases each). Germline CDR1 MGHDK, CDR2 SYGVNS. This CDR3 has 16 residues. Trimming removed 6 bases from V and 0 bases from J, with 12 bases in between. CDR3 sequence: CASRSGTHSGANVLTF. The CDR3 coding sequence is TGTGCCAGCAGGTCCGGGACGCACTCTGGGGCCAACGTCCTGACTTTC.

This clonotype showed up many times. V and J are TRBV6-6 and TRBJ2-5; D may be TRBD1 or TRBD2 (5 bases each). This CDR3 contains 12 residues. Germline V gene lookup returns CDR1 MNHNY and CDR2 SVGAGI (reference sequence). V was pared by 2 bases and J by 4 bases, with 5 bases between. Here the CDR3 DNA reads TGTGCCAGCAGTTACGGGGGAGAGACCCAGTACTTC. Residues: CASSYGGETQYF.

A few counts support this clonotype. The chain has TRBV20-1 and TRBJ2-3, with D unclear. V dropped 5 bases and J dropped 0 bases, with 9 bases sitting between them. The CDR3 loop spans 13 amino acids. The germline gives CDR1 DFQATT, CDR2 SNEGSKA (reference sequence). This CDR3 is CSAGRASTDTQYF. CDR3 sequence (DNA): TGCAGTGCTGGCAGAGCTAGCACAGATACGCAGTATTTT.

This clonotype was counted ten times or more. The chain employs TRBV7-8 and TRBJ1-6; D gene ambiguous. This CDR3 region has 16 residues. Per germline, CDR1 SGHVS and CDR2 FQNEAQ. The V gene lost 2 bases and the J gene lost 8 bases, with 16 bases spanning the gap. The CDR3 nucleotides are TGTGCCAGCAGCTTATTATCCCCGGGTCCAGATTCACCCCTCCACTTT. Residues: CASSLLSPGPDSPLHF.

The chain couples TRBV20-1 to TRBJ1-3; perhaps TRBD1 as D (6 bases). CDR1 is DFQATT, CDR2 SNEGSKA, per germline (reference sequence). With 3 bases removed from V and 0 bases from J, the gap between germline ends came to 12 bases. The CDR3 runs 15 residues. The CDR3 bases are TGCAGTGCTAGGGGGGGCCCTTCCTCTGGAAACACCATATATTTT. This sequence encodes CSARGGPSSGNTIYF.

This clonotype was observed at least ten times. The rearrangement links TRBV6-2 or TRBV6-3 to TRBJ1-6; D unresolved. This CDR3 has 13 residues. Trimming left V 8 bases short and J 7 bases short, with 12 bases between. Germline CDR1 is MNHEY and CDR2 is SVGEGT. CDR3 residues: CASSQAVNSPLHF. The CDR3 bases are TGTGCCAGCTCCCAAGCGGTCAATTCACCCCTCCACTTT.

This clonotype was seen only a few times. The gene calls are TRBV6-5 and TRBJ1-5, with D unclear. This CDR3 comprises 15 residues. Between the trimmed V and J ends, which lost 0 bases and 4 bases, there was a span of 10 bases. CDR1 and CDR2 from the germline V gene are MNHEY and SVGAGI. The DNA of the CDR3 is TGTGCCAGCAGTTACTCGTTGGCGGGGAATCAGCCCCAGCATTTT. Its protein product is CASSYSLAGNQPQHF.

This clonotype was recorded many times. This chain links TRBV7-2 with TRBJ2-3; D is perhaps TRBD1 (5 bases). Germline-derived CDR1 and CDR2 are SGHTA and FQGNSA. This CDR3 spans 14 amino acids. Trimming shortened V by 5 bases and J by 2 bases, and 11 bases separated the two germline ends. The CDR3 nucleotides are TGTGCCAGCAGCATATTCGGACACACAGATACGCAGTATTTT. This sequence encodes CASSIFGHTDTQYF.

This clonotype was counted many times. The V call is TRBV29-1, the J call TRBJ1-3; D is unclear. This CDR3 is 13 amino acids long. V was trimmed by 3 bases and J by 0 bases, leaving 6 bases between them. Looked up from germline, CDR1 is SQVTM and CDR2 is ANQGSEA. This CDR3 reads CSVEEDSGNTIYF. CDR3 DNA sequence: TGCAGCGTTGAGGAGGACTCTGGAAACACCATATATTTT.

This clonotype appeared a few times. The J gene is TRBJ1-6, the V gene TRBV27; D is unresolved. The CDR3 totals 16 residues. V was shortened by 2 bases and J by 3 bases, with 11 bases between the two germline ends. Germline V gives CDR1 MNHEY, CDR2 SMNVEV (reference sequence). The CDR3 region is CASSLSGVLYNSPLHF. CDR3 DNA: TGTGCCAGCAGTTTAAGTGGGGTGCTCTATAATTCACCCCTCCACTTT.

The V call is TRBV6-1, the J call TRBJ2-1; perhaps D is TRBD1 or TRBD2 (5 bases each). The CDR3 sequence is 15 residues long. Per the germline V gene, CDR1 is MNHNS and CDR2 is SASEGT. The V end was cut by 5 bases, the J end by 7 bases, with 18 bases between. DNA for the CDR3: TGTGCCAGCAGTCCGCGACTGGACGGGGCGAATGAGCAGTTCTTC. Translated, it gives CASSPRLDGANEQFF.

This clonotype was recorded at least ten times. The gene calls are TRBV5-1 and TRBJ1-2; D perhaps matches TRBD1 (5 bases). The V end lost 0 bases, the J end lost 5 bases, and 14 bases lay between the germline ends. There are 15 residues in the CDR3. Per the germline V gene, CDR1 is SGHRS and CDR2 is YFSETQ. DNA for the CDR3: TGCGCCAGCAGCTTGGATCCAGGGTTGAGATATGGCTACACCTTC. This gives the protein CASSLDPGLRYGYTF. Based on the CDR3 plus reference TRBV5-1 and TRBJ1-2, the full variable domain is KAGVTQTPRYLIKTRGQQVTLSCSPISGHRSVSWYQQTPGQGLQFLFEYFSETQRNKGNFPGRFSGRQFSNSRSEMNVSTLELGDSALYLCASSLDPGLRYGYTFGSGTRLTVV.

This clonotype was seen ten or more times. The rearrangement uses TRBV20-1 and TRBJ2-7; no reliable D call. The CDR3 totals 12 residues. Looked up from germline, CDR1 is DFQATT and CDR2 is SNEGSKA (reference sequence). V shed 1 base and J shed 5 bases, with 9 bases lying between them. DNA for the CDR3: TGCAGTGCTAGAGTTAGAGTCCACGAGCAGTACTTC. Translated, it gives CSARVRVHEQYF.

The rearrangement links TRBV7-9 to TRBJ1-2, with D maybe TRBD1 (5 bases). The V gene lost 8 bases and the J gene lost 6 bases, with 10 bases spanning the gap. Germline V lookup: CDR1 SEHNR, CDR2 FQNEAQ (reference sequence). CDR3 length equals 11 residues. The chain's CDR3 is CASGHGDGYTF. The CDR3 nucleotides are TGTGCCAGCGGACACGGGGATGGCTACACCTTC.

This clonotype was seen ten or more times. CDR3 sequence: CASSLVGGEAFF. Here the CDR3 DNA reads TGTGCCAGCAGTTTGGTGGGTGGTGAAGCTTTCTTT. The genes are TRBV27 and TRBJ1-1; D gene unclear. Germline V gene lookup returns CDR1 MNHEY and CDR2 SMNVEV (reference sequence). The CDR3 has 12 residues. V was shortened by 3 bases and J by 7 bases, with 9 bases between the two germline ends.

The chain combines TRBV12-3 or TRBV12-4 with TRBJ1-1; D ambiguous. Trimming removed 5 bases from V and 6 bases from J, with 19 bases in between. CDR3 length: 15 residues. This CDR3 is CASSPLPGRGPEAFF. The CDR3 DNA sequence: TGTGCCAGCAGTCCCCTCCCCGGGCGAGGTCCTGAAGCTTTCTTT.

This rearrangement joins TRBV28 to TRBJ2-7, with D hard to call. Germline CDR1 and CDR2: MDHEN and SYDVKM. The CDR3 extends over 12 amino acids. V shed 3 bases and J shed 6 bases, with 9 bases lying between them. CDR3 amino acids: CASSLWAGEQYF. The CDR3 region has the DNA TGTGCCAGCAGTTTGTGGGCAGGCGAGCAGTACTTC.

At least ten counts were recorded for this clonotype. The rearrangement links TRBV18 to TRBJ2-7; D might be TRBD2 (7 bases). CDR1 is KGHSH and CDR2 is LQKENI in the germline V gene. Trimming pared 8 bases from V and 1 base from J, leaving 18 bases between. The CDR3 loop spans 15 amino acids. Written as DNA, the CDR3 is TGTGCCAGCAGCCCGCCGGCGGGGGCGTCCTACGAGCAGTACTTC. Its protein product is CASSPPAGASYEQYF. The full variable domain, completed using reference TRBV18 and TRBJ2-7, is NAGVMQNPRHLVRRRGQEARLRCSPMKGHSHVYWYRQLPEEGLKFMVYLQKENIIDESGMPKERFSAEFPKEGPSILRIQQVVRGDSAAYFCASSPPAGASYEQYFGPGTRLTVT.

The table lists this clonotype with many counts. The chain uses TRBV7-3 and TRBJ1-3, with TRBD1 identical over 10 bases. The CDR3 has 16 amino acids. The germline gives CDR1 SGHTA, CDR2 FQGTGA. Losses at the gene ends were 5 bases for V and 2 bases for J; bases not matched to a gene: 6. The CDR3 reads CASSPAGTGAGNTIYF. CDR3 in DNA: TGTGCCAGCAGCCCGGCCGGGACAGGGGCTGGAAACACCATATATTTT.

The chain recombines TRBV12-3 or TRBV12-4 with TRBJ2-2; D not resolved. The CDR3 spans 12 residues. V was cut by 6 bases and J by 6 bases, with 8 bases left in between. The CDR3: CASRLLSGELFF. The CDR3 DNA reads as TGTGCCAGCAGATTACTGTCCGGGGAGCTGTTTTTT.

The table lists this clonotype with many counts. This chain connects TRBV18 to TRBJ1-1; D uncertain. Trimming took off 3 bases at V and 8 bases at J, with 13 bases between the two ends. This CDR3 spans 13 amino acids. Germline CDR1 reads KGHSH; CDR2 reads LQKENI. DNA of the CDR3: TGTGCCAGCTCACCCCTCGCAGGCGCCGAAGCTTTCTTT. Its protein is CASSPLAGAEAFF.

The rearrangement links TRBV28 to TRBJ2-5; D perhaps matches TRBD1 (6 bases). The V and J ends lost 6 bases and 1 base respectively, with 21 bases between them. CDR3 length: 17 residues. Germline V gives CDR1 MDHEN, CDR2 SYDVKM. CDR3 loop: CASSPFGQGLGQETQYF. The CDR3 DNA is TGTGCCAGCAGCCCCTTCGGGCAGGGGCTGGGCCAAGAGACCCAGTACTTC.